These 17 T cell receptor beta chains share one sample of origin, sequenced in a study of graft-versus-host responses after intestinal transplantation. These receptors' antigens are unknown. Profiling relied on immunoSEQ multiplex PCR, and the TCRdb table lists in-frame clones only, not all of them. The data contain about 94,000 clones, 75% to 95% of them singletons. The sequencing here drew on unstimulated CD8+ T cells sorted from spleen or lymph node cells, taken before intestinal transplant. All receptors derive from a human donor who received an intestinal transplant.

The chain employs TRBV7-2 and TRBJ2-2, with TRBD2 identical over 11 bases. The ends lost 5 bases at V and 3 bases at J; junction bases unmatched: 5. The germline gives CDR1 SGHTA, CDR2 FQGNSA. The CDR3 spans 16 residues. CDR3 bases: TGTGCCAGCAGCCTTCCGGGACTAGCGGACACCGGGGAGCTGTTTTTT. Protein product: CASSLPGLADTGELFF.

The rearrangement joins TRBV28 to TRBJ2-1, with 7 bases matching TRBD2. The CDR3 is made up of 17 amino acids. Germline assignment: CDR1 MDHEN and CDR2 SYDVKM. The V segment lost 1 base and the J segment 5 bases; nucleotides outside the gene matches: 11. CDR3: CASSLYPSGNLNNEQFF. CDR3 sequence (DNA): TGTGCCAGCAGTTTATACCCGAGCGGGAATCTTAACAATGAGCAGTTCTTC. Variable domain in full (rest from reference TRBV28 and TRBJ2-1): DVKVTQSSRYLVKRTGEKVFLECVQDMDHENMFWYRQDPGLGLRLIYFSYDVKMKEKGDIPEGYSVSREKKERFSLILESASTNQTSMYLCASSLYPSGNLNNEQFFGPGTRLTVL.

The V and J genes are TRBV4-1 and TRBJ1-2; 7 bases map to TRBD1. Germline CDR1 MGHRA, CDR2 YSYEKL. The CDR3 sequence is 16 residues long. Trimming cost V 1 base and J 8 bases; bases outside gene matches: 13. The CDR3 protein is CASSQVHDDREGGYTF. CDR3 coding DNA: TGCGCCAGCAGCCAAGTCCACGATGACAGGGAAGGGGGCTACACCTTC.

DNA of the CDR3: TGCGCCAGCAGCCCAAACCTTGACGAGGCCCGGGGGACAGATACGCAGTATTTT. Protein: CASSPNLDEARGTDTQYF. The chain has TRBV4-1 and TRBJ2-3; TRBD2 is a possible D gene (6 bases). With 4 bases removed from V and 3 bases from J, the gap between germline ends came to 23 bases. The germline gives CDR1 MGHRA, CDR2 YSYEKL. CDR3 length: 18 amino acids.

The chain has TRBV7-9 and TRBJ1-4; D uncertain. V gave up 0 bases and J gave up 6 bases, with 11 bases separating them. Germline lookup yields CDR1 SEHNR and CDR2 FQNEAQ (reference sequence). This CDR3 is built from 15 residues. In DNA form, the CDR3 reads TGTGCCAGCAGCTTAGCTGCAGGAGGTTATGAAAAACTGTTTTTT. Its protein product is CASSLAAGGYEKLFF.

V usage is TRBV4-1 and J usage is TRBJ1-5; D is possibly TRBD1 (5 bases). CDR1 and CDR2 from the germline V gene are MGHRA and YSYEKL. The V gene lost 1 base and the J gene lost 0 bases, with 13 bases spanning the gap. This CDR3 comprises 17 residues. CDR3 nucleotide sequence: TGCGCCAGCAGCCAAGTGGGAGGGGCAGATAGCAATCAGCCCCAGCATTTT. Its translation: CASSQVGGADSNQPQHF.

The chain joins TRBV27 to TRBJ2-7; 7 nucleotides match TRBD1. The CDR3 is 14 residues long. Germline V gene data show CDR1 as MNHEY and CDR2 as SMNVEV (reference sequence). V gave up 5 bases and J gave up 4 bases; unmatched junction bases: 8. The CDR3 sequence is CASSPGRGQYEQYF. As DNA, the CDR3 is TGTGCCAGCAGTCCCGGTAGGGGGCAGTACGAGCAGTACTTC.

The J gene is TRBJ2-3, the V gene TRBV7-7; TRBD2 agrees at 8 bases. The V gene end was trimmed by 4 bases and the J gene end by 3 bases; junction bases not matched to a gene: 9. Per germline, CDR1 SSHAT and CDR2 FNYEAQ (reference sequence). The CDR3 runs to 16 residues. The CDR3 sequence: CASSYSGGEETDTQYF. The CDR3 DNA reads as TGTGCCAGCAGCTATTCCGGGGGGGAGGAGACAGATACGCAGTATTTT.

The chain uses TRBV9 and TRBJ1-1, with 7 nucleotides matching TRBD1. The CDR3 spans 13 residues. Germline CDR1 SGDLS, CDR2 YYNGEE. After removal of 1 base from V and 8 bases from J, the junction contained 5 bases not matched to a gene. The CDR3 coding sequence is TGTGCCAGCAGCGTAAACCCGGACAGGGAAGCTTTCTTT. Its protein product is CASSVNPDREAFF.

The CDR3 DNA sequence: TGTGCCAGCAGCTCCGGACTAGCGGGACACCAAGAGACCCAGTACTTC. It codes for CASSSGLAGHQETQYF. The genes are TRBV7-9 and TRBJ2-5; 12 nucleotides match TRBD2. With V trimmed by 4 bases and J by 0 bases, 3 bases remained unmatched. Per germline, CDR1 SEHNR and CDR2 FQNEAQ (reference sequence). The CDR3 is made up of 16 amino acids.

The chain recombines TRBV5-6 with TRBJ2-7; 10 nucleotides agree with TRBD2. The CDR3 is made up of 14 amino acids. The junction had 4 bases not matched to a gene; V was cut back by 3 bases and J by 4 bases. Germline CDR1 is SGHDT and CDR2 is YYEEEE. The CDR3 region is CASSSLAGAYEQYF. The CDR3 DNA sequence: TGTGCCAGCAGCTCCCTAGCGGGAGCATACGAGCAGTACTTC.

The J gene is TRBJ2-1, the V gene TRBV10-3, with 10 positions matching TRBD2. CDR1 and CDR2 (germline): ENHRY, SYGVKD. The CDR3 extends over 14 amino acids. Trimming cost V 11 bases and J 4 bases; bases outside gene matches: 8. CDR3 residues: CAAVEREGYNEQFF. The CDR3, as DNA: TGTGCCGCGGTGGAGCGGGAGGGGTACAATGAGCAGTTCTTC.

The V gene is TRBV2, the J gene TRBJ1-3; tentatively, D is TRBD1 (6 bases). CDR3 length equals 14 residues. Germline loops: CDR1 SNHLY, CDR2 FYNNEI. The V and J ends lost 1 base and 7 bases respectively, with 11 bases between them. The CDR3 DNA reads as TGTGCCAGCAGTGAAGTAGGGCAGGGGAACACCATATATTTT. Translated, it gives CASSEVGQGNTIYF.

The CDR3 sequence: CASSLNQGWATGELFF. The DNA for the CDR3 is TGCGCCAGCAGCTTGAACCAGGGGTGGGCGACCGGGGAGCTGTTTTTT. The rearrangement joins TRBV5-1 to TRBJ2-2, with D tentatively TRBD1 (6 bases). V lost 1 base, J lost 5 bases, and 15 bases lay in between. Germline V lookup: CDR1 SGHRS, CDR2 YFSETQ. The CDR3 is 16 amino acids.

The rearrangement links TRBV27 to TRBJ2-2; 9 bases are a match to TRBD1. Germline-derived CDR1 and CDR2 are MNHEY and SMNVEV (reference sequence). The V and J ends lost 10 bases and 7 bases, in that order; junction bases with no gene match: 10. The CDR3 consists of 14 residues. The CDR3: CATSAQGAYGELFF. In DNA form, the CDR3 reads TGTGCCACCTCGGCACAGGGGGCGTACGGGGAGCTGTTTTTT.

The chain joins TRBV6-1 to TRBJ2-1; 7 bases line up with TRBD1. After removal of 8 bases from V and 3 bases from J, the junction contained 10 bases not matched to a gene. The CDR3 is made up of 15 amino acids. CDR1 MNHNS and CDR2 SASEGT come from the germline V gene. DNA for the CDR3: TGTGCCAGCGGTCACCGGGACAGTCTCTACAATGAGCAGTTCTTC. Residues: CASGHRDSLYNEQFF.

The chain joins TRBV6-1 to TRBJ2-3, with D maybe TRBD1 (6 bases). V lost 2 bases to trimming and J lost 1 base, with 13 bases between them. CDR3 length equals 16 residues. CDR1 is MNHNS, CDR2 SASEGT, per germline. The CDR3: CASSEFRAGGTDTQYF. In nucleotides, the CDR3 is TGTGCCAGCAGTGAATTCCGCGCAGGGGGCACAGATACGCAGTATTTT.